This TCR beta chain was observed in a study of beta chain features in type 1 diabetes. Study-level points and caveats: More deletions and fewer insertions at VDJ junctions were found in patients with type 1 diabetes. There was a moderate but significant shortening of TCRB CDR3s in all four CD4+ subsets of Type 1 diabetes patients.

Of the isolated RNA, all was reverse transcribed, and so the sequenced material was expressed TCRB transcripts. Mean read depth for naive, central memory and regulatory T cell samples was about 3.6 million reads. Method: immunoSEQ multiplex PCR; TCRdb's copy keeps in-frame clones and lacks some. The data show about 700,000 clones, around 15% seen once. Comments on this clone: What it recognizes is unknown.

The receptor was isolated from a young man with type 1 diabetes. Sequences were obtained from naive CD4+ T cells from blood.

DNA for the CDR3: TGCGCCAGCAGCAACCCACAGGGGAGAGAGACCCAGTACTTC. This codes for CASSNPQGRETQYF. The V gene is TRBV5-1, the J gene TRBJ2-5, with TRBD1 matching 7 bases. CDR3 length: 14 residues. Trimming at V came to 4 bases and at J to 4 bases, leaving 7 bases not matched to a gene. Germline loops: CDR1 SGHRS, CDR2 YFSETQ.